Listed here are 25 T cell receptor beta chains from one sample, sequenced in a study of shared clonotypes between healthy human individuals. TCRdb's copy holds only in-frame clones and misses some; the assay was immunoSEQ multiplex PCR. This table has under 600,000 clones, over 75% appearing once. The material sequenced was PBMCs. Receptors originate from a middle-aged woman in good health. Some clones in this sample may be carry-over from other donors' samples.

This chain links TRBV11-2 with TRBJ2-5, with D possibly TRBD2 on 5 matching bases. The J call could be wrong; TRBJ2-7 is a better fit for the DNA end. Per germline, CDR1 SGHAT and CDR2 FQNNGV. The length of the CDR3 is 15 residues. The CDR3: CASSPGAGSAYEQYF. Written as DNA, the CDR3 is TGTGCCAGCAGCCCCGGTGCGGGTTCTGCCTACGAGCAGTACTTC.

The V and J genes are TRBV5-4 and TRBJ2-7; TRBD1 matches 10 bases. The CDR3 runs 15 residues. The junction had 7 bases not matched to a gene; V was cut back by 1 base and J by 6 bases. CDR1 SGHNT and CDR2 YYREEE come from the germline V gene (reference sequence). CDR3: CASSLFSGQGTEQYF. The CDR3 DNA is TGTGCCAGCAGCTTGTTTTCGGGACAGGGGACCGAGCAGTACTTC.

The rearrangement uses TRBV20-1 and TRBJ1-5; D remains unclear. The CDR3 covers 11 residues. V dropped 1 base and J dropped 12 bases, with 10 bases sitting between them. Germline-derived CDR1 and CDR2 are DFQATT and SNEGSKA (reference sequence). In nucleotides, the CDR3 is TGCAGTGCTAGAGGTCCTAACCTCCAGCATTTT. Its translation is CSARGPNLQHF.

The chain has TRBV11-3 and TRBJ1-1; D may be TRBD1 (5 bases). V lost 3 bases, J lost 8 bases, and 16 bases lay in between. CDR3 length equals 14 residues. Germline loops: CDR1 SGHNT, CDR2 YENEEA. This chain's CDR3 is CASSFKGQSLEAFF. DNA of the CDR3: TGTGCCAGCAGCTTCAAGGGGCAGAGCTTAGAAGCTTTCTTT.

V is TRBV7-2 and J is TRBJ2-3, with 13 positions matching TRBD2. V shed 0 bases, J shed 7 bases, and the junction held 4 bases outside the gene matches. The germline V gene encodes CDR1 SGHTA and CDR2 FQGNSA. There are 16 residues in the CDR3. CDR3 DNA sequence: TGTGCCAGCAGCTTAGCAACTAGCGGGAGGGGGTATACGCAGTATTTT. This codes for CASSLATSGRGYTQYF.

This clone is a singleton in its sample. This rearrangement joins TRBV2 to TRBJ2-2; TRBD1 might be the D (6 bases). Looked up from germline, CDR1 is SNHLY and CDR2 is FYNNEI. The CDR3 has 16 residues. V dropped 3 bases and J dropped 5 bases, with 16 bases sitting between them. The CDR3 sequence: CASSETGPWGTGELFF. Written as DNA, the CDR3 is TGTGCCAGCAGTGAGACAGGTCCCTGGGGGACCGGGGAGCTGTTTTTT.

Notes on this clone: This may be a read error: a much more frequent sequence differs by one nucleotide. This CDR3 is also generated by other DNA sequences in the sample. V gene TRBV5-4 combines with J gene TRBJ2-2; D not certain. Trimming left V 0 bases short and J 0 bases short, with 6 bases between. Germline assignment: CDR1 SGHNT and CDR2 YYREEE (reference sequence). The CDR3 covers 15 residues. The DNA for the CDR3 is TGTGCCAGCAGCTTGGGCCTACCGAACACCGGGGAGCTGTTTTTT. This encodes CASSLGLPNTGELFF.

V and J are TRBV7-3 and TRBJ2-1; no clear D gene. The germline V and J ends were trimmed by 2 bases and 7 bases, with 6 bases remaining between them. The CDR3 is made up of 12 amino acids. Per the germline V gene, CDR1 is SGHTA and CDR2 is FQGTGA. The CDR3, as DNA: TGTGCCAGCAGCTTAGTCGGGAATGAGCAGTTCTTC. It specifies CASSLVGNEQFF.

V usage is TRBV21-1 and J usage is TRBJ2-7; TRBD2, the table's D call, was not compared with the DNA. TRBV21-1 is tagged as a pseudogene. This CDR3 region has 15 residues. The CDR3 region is CAGEVTSGRFYEQYF. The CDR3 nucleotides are TGTGCCGGAGAGGTGACTAGCGGGAGGTTCTACGAGCAGTACTTC.

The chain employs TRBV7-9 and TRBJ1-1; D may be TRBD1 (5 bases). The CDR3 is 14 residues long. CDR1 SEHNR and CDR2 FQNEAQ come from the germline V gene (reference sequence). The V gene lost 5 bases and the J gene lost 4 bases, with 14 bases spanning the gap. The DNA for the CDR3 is TGTGCCAGCAGCCCAAATCAGGGTCCCACTGAAGCTTTCTTT. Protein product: CASSPNQGPTEAFF.

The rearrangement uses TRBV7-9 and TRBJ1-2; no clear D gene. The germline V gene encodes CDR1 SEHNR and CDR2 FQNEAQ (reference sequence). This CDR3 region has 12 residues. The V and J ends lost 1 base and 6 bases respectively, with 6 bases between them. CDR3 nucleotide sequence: TGTGCCAGCAGCTTAGTGACGGATGGCTACACCTTC. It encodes CASSLVTDGYTF.

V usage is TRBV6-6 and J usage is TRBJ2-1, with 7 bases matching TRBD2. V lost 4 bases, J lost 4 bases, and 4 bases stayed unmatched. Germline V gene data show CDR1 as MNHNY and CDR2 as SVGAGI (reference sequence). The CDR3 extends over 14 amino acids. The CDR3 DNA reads TGTGCCAGCAGTTTGGCTAGCGGTTACAATGAGCAGTTCTTC. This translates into CASSLASGYNEQFF.

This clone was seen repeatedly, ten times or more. CDR3 loop: CASSSGQVFDEQYF. As DNA, the CDR3 is TGCGCCAGCAGCTCGGGACAGGTGTTTGACGAGCAGTACTTC. The chain links TRBV5-1 to TRBJ2-7, with 8 bases matching TRBD1. The CDR3 runs to 14 residues. Per the germline V gene, CDR1 is SGHRS and CDR2 is YFSETQ. V lost 3 bases and J lost 5; bases outside the gene matches: 7.

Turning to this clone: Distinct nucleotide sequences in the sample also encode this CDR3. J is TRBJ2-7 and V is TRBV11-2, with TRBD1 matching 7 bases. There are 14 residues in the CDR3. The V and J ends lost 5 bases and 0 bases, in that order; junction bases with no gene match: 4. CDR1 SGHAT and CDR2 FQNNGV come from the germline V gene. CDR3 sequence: CASSDRDSSYEQYF. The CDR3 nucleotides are TGTGCCAGCAGCGATAGGGACAGCTCCTACGAGCAGTACTTC.

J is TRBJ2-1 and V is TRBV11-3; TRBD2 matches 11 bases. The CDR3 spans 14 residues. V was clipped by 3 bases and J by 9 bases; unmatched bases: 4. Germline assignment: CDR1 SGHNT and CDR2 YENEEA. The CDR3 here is CASSFLAGGGEQFF. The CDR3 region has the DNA TGTGCCAGCAGCTTTCTAGCGGGAGGCGGTGAGCAGTTCTTC.

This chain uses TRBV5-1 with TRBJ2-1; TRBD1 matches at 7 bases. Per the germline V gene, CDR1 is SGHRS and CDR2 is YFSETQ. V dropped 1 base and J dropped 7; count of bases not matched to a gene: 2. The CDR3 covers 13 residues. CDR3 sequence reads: CASSLMTGNEQFF. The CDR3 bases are TGCGCCAGCAGCTTGATGACAGGGAATGAGCAGTTCTTC.

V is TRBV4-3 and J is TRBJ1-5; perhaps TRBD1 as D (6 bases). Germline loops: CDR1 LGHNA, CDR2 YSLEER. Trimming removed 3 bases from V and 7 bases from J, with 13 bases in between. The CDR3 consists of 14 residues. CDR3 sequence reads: CASSQIQGNQPQHF. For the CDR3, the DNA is TGCGCCAGCAGCCAGATACAGGGTAACCAGCCCCAGCATTTT.

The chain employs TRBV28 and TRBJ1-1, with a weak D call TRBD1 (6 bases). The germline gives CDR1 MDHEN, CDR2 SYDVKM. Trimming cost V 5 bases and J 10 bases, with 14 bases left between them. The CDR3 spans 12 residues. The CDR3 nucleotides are TGTGCCAGCAGTATACAGGGACGGGGAGCTTTCTTT. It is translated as CASSIQGRGAFF.

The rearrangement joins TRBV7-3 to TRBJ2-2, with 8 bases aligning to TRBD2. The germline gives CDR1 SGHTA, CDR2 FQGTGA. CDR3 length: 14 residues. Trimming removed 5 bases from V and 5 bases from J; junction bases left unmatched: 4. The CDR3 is CASSQAGVTGELFF. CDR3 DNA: TGTGCCAGCAGCCAAGCGGGAGTTACCGGGGAGCTGTTTTTT.

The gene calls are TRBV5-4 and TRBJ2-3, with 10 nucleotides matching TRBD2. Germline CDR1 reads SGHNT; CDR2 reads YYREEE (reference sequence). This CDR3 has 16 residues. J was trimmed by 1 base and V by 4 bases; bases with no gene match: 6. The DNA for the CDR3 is TGTGCCAGCAGCACCCGGACTAGCGGCCGCACAGATACGCAGTATTTT. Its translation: CASSTRTSGRTDTQYF.

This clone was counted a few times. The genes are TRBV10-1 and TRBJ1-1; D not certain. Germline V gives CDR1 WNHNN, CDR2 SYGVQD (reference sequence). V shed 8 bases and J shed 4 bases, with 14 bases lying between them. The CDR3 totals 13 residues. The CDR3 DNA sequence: TGCGCCAGCCCTGTCGGGGTTGGCACTGAAGCTTTCTTT. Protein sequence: CASPVGVGTEAFF.

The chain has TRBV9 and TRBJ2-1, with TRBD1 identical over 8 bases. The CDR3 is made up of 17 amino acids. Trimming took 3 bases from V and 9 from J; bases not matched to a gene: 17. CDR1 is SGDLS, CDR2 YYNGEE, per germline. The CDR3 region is CASSEDRVVSLSGEQFF. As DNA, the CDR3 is TGTGCCAGCAGCGAGGACAGGGTAGTATCTCTCTCGGGTGAGCAGTTCTTC.

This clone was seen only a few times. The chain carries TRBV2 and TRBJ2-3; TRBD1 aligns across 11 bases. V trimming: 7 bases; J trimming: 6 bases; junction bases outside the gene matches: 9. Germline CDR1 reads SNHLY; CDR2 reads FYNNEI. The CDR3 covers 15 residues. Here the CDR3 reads CASTSPGQGVDTQYF. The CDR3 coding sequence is TGTGCCAGCACCTCCCCGGGACAGGGGGTGGATACGCAGTATTTT.

The chain's CDR3 is CASSPPQAGTGDLFF. The DNA for the CDR3 is TGTGCCAGCAGTCCCCCACAGGCCGGGACAGGGGATTTGTTTTTT. The V gene is TRBV28, the J gene TRBJ1-4; TRBD1 agrees at 10 bases. In germline, CDR1 is MDHEN, CDR2 SYDVKM. The CDR3 extends over 15 amino acids. V dropped 5 bases and J dropped 15; count of bases not matched to a gene: 15. Variable domain in full (rest from reference TRBV28 and TRBJ1-4): DVKVTQSSRYLVKRTGEKVFLECVQDMDHENMFWYRQDPGLGLRLIYFSYDVKMKEKGDIPEGYSVSREKKERFSLILESASTNQTSMYLCASSPPQAGTGDLFFGSGTQLSVL.

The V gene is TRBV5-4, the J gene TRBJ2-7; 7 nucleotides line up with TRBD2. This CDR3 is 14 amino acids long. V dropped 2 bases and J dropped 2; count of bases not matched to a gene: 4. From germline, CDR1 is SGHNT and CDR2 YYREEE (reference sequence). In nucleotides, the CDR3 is TGTGCCAGCAGCTTAAGCGGGACCGCCTACGAGCAGTACTTC. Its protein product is CASSLSGTAYEQYF.